Below, one TCR beta chain is given with its context. The data originate from a study of cytomegalovirus exposure and HLA in healthy donors. The PCR used 60 Vbeta and 13 Jbeta primers. TCRdb keeps only in-frame clones here, not all; method: immunoSEQ multiplex PCR. The sample has roughly 120,000 clones, more than 60% seen once. V dropped 9 bases and J dropped 2 bases, with 8 bases sitting between them. The CDR3 extends over 12 amino acids. Germline loops: CDR1 MDHEN, CDR2 SYDVKM. Material: PBMCs. V and J are TRBV28 and TRBJ1-5, with D unclear. The receptor comes from a woman aged 35 to 49 in good health and CMV-seronegative. The CDR3 region is CASSGGNQPQHF. CDR3 bases: TGTGCCAGTTCCGGGGGCAATCAGCCCCAGCATTTT.